These 14 T cell receptor gamma chains were all obtained from the same sample, sequenced in a study of gamma-delta T cells after stem cell transplantation. TCRdb reprocessed the RT-PCR reads using CATT. The data contain roughly 570 gamma-chain clones, under 25% of them singletons. The specimen sequenced was gamma-delta T cells. The receptors shown here come from a human donor. It is not recorded whose cells these are; they may come from a transplant donor.

Regarding this clone: This same CDR3 is encoded by further DNA sequences in the sample. The chain links TRGV9 to TRGJP. V was pared by 0 bases and J by 4 bases, with 3 bases of the junction left unmatched. The CDR3 extends over 17 amino acids. In germline, CDR1 is GITISATS, CDR2 ISYDGTV (reference sequence). The CDR3 spells CALWEVPQELGKKIKVF. The CDR3 DNA sequence: TGTGCCTTGTGGGAGGTGCCACAAGAGTTGGGCAAAAAAATCAAGGTATTT.

Notes on this clone: A read error may produce the germline difference seen at one junction end. The chain has TRGV9 and TRGJP. CDR3 length equals 19 residues. The germline V gene encodes CDR1 GITISATS and CDR2 ISYDGTV (reference sequence). CDR3: CALWETVPLPEFGKKIKVF. The CDR3 bases are TGTGCCTTGTGGGAGACCGTTCCATTACCAGAGTTTGGCAAAAAAATCAAGGTATTT.

This clone counts as large. The chain uses TRGV4 and TRGJ1 or TRGJ2. Germline V gives CDR1 EGSTGY, CDR2 YDSYTSSV. The CDR3 is 12 amino acids. V was pared by 5 bases and J by 7 bases, with 8 bases of the junction left unmatched. The CDR3 sequence: CATWVLGYKKLF. The CDR3 DNA reads TGTGCCACCTGGGTGCTCGGATATAAGAAACTCTTT.

This clone was counted only a few times. The chain links TRGV9 to TRGJ1 or TRGJ2. The CDR3 runs 14 residues. Germline CDR1 GITISATS, CDR2 ISYDGTV (reference sequence). V was pared by 3 bases and J by 5 bases, with 10 bases of the junction left unmatched. CDR3 in amino acids: CALWEPTGHYKKLF. The CDR3, as DNA: TGTGCCTTGTGGGAGCCGACCGGGCATTATAAGAAACTCTTT.

Regarding this clone: The junction departs from the called germline gene at one end, perhaps through a read error. The same CDR3 is also encoded by other DNA sequences in this sample. The chain carries TRGV9 and TRGJP. The CDR3 spans 16 residues. Germline loops: CDR1 GITISATS, CDR2 ISYDGTV (reference sequence). In DNA, the CDR3 is TGTGCCTTGTGGGAGCCCCAAGAGTTGGGCAAAAAAAACAAGGTATTT. This sequence encodes CALWEPQELGKKNKVF.

This clone is large within its sample. This specimen includes other DNA sequences encoding the same CDR3. The V call is TRGV9, the J call TRGJP. This CDR3 is 16 amino acids long. Per the germline V gene, CDR1 is GITISATS and CDR2 is ISYDGTV (reference sequence). The J segment lost 4 bases and the V segment lost 3 bases, leaving 3 bases of the junction unmatched. The CDR3 sequence: CALWELQELGKKIKVF. For the CDR3, the DNA is TGTGCCTTGTGGGAGCTCCAAGAGTTGGGCAAAAAAATCAAGGTATTT.

This clone was seen more than once but under ten times. The genes are TRGV9 and TRGJP. V was pared by 3 bases and J by 7 bases, with 9 bases of the junction left unmatched. CDR3 length equals 17 residues. Germline V gene data show CDR1 as GITISATS and CDR2 as ISYDGTV (reference sequence). The CDR3 sequence: CALWEIEPELGKKIKVF. CDR3 nucleotide sequence: TGTGCCTTGTGGGAGATCGAGCCTGAGTTGGGCAAAAAAATCAAGGTATTT.

This clone showed up just a few times. A far larger clone is just one base off, so this is likely a read error. The chain uses TRGV9 and TRGJP. The germline V gene has CDR1 GITISATS and CDR2 ISYDGTV (reference sequence). The CDR3 is made up of 15 amino acids. The CDR3 reads CALWEKELGKRIKVF. CDR3 DNA sequence: TGTGCCTTGTGGGAAAAAGAGTTGGGCAAAAGAATCAAGGTATTT.

This clone was counted between two and nine times. Just one base apart from a much larger clone, this may be a read error. This sample also contains other DNA sequences that code for the same CDR3. The rearrangement uses TRGV9 and TRGJP. CDR1 and CDR2 from the germline V gene are GITISATS and ISYDGTV (reference sequence). The length of the CDR3 is 15 residues. V was pared by 2 bases and J by 6 bases, with 1 base of the junction left unmatched. CDR3 residues: CALWEAELGKKIKVF. CDR3 sequence (DNA): TGTGCCTTGTGGGAGGCAGAGTTGGGCAAAAAAATCAAGGTATTT.

In nucleotides, the CDR3 is TGTGCCACCTGGGATAATTATAAGAAACTCTTT. It is translated as CATWDNYKKLF. This chain connects TRGV4 to TRGJ1 or TRGJ2. This CDR3 is built from 11 residues. V shed 3 bases, J shed 5 bases, and the junction held 1 base outside the gene matches. Germline lookup yields CDR1 EGSTGY and CDR2 YDSYTSSV.

This clone was observed a few times. The chain couples TRGV2 to TRGJ1 or TRGJ2. The CDR3 runs 15 residues. Per the germline V gene, CDR1 is EGSNGY and CDR2 is YDSYNSKV. The J segment lost 0 bases and the V segment lost 0 bases, leaving 5 bases of the junction unmatched. DNA of the CDR3: TGTGCCACCTGGGACGGGTCTCGGAATTATTATAAGAAACTCTTT. This encodes CATWDGSRNYYKKLF.

This sequence joins TRGV9 and TRGJP. The V segment lost 3 bases and the J segment 4 bases; nucleotides outside the gene matches: 0. The CDR3 consists of 15 residues. The germline gives CDR1 GITISATS, CDR2 ISYDGTV (reference sequence). The CDR3 sequence is CALWEQELGKKIKVF. CDR3 nucleotides: TGTGCCTTGTGGGAGCAAGAGTTGGGCAAAAAAATCAAGGTATTT.

This clone was observed a handful of times. The CDR3 region has the DNA TGTGCCTTGTGGGAGCGGTCAGAGTTGGGCAAAAAAATCAAGGTATTT. Protein: CALWERSELGKKIKVF. This chain links TRGV9 with TRGJP. The V gene's germline CDR1 is GITISATS and CDR2 ISYDGTV (reference sequence). The CDR3 has 16 residues. With 3 bases clipped from V and 6 bases from J, the junction kept 5 bases outside the gene matches.

With respect to this clone: A far larger clone differs by one base, so this is likely a read error. The sample carries other DNA sequences with the same CDR3. CDR3 residues: CALWAYYKKLF. The DNA for the CDR3 is TGTGCATTGTGGGCTTATTATAAGAAACTCTTT. The chain recombines TRGV9 with TRGJ1 or TRGJ2. The CDR3 sequence is 11 residues long. Germline assignment: CDR1 GITISATS and CDR2 ISYDGTV (reference sequence).